This T cell receptor beta chain comes out of a study of T cell repertoires in cytomegalovirus infection. Looking at the study overall: It was the public TCR beta signatures that indicated both CMV infection and matching HLA type.

TCRdb passed the reads through MiXCR, listing each CDR3 protein once. Of approximately 170,000 distinct CDR3 sequences listed, 15% to 20% are singletons. This clonotype was found many times. Its antigen is not identified. Findings of the study overall: Summed public TCR beta family frequency identified CMV carriers bearing the relevant HLA. The ex vivo response was dominated by HLA-C-restricted CMV-specific TCR beta clonotypes.

The sample taken for sequencing was CD8+ T cells from PBMCs. The receptor comes from a human donor in good health (CMV status not recorded). Some clones in this sample may be carry-over from other donors' samples.

The CDR3 nucleotides read TGTGCCAGCGCCCTCACCTGGGGCACTGAAGCTTTCTTT. Amino acids: CASALTWGTEAFF. The chain has TRBV7-2 and TRBJ1-1; D remains ambiguous. Deletions cut 8 bases from V and 4 bases from J, with 14 bases between. Germline lookup yields CDR1 SGHTA and CDR2 FQGNSA. The CDR3 loop spans 13 amino acids.